The clone carrying this T cell receptor (beta chain) was picked up many times. Its antigen is not identified. These data belong to a study of early T cells in non-severe SARS-CoV-2 infection. Study-wide context: Bulk RNA taken from unsorted whole blood was sequenced, leaving chains unpaired. Study results and caveats: Matches to VDJdb favored anti-spike CD8 responses and missed private and CD4 specificities.

In the library, individual cDNA molecules carried attached unique molecular identifiers. A single record per CDR3 protein comes from TCRdb applying MiXCR to the 5' RACE reads. This table holds under 60,000 distinct CDR3 sequences, around 6% found once. The sequence was obtained from an adult who was a healthcare worker with PCR-confirmed SARS-CoV-2 infection or an uninfected control (not recorded which). Material for sequencing was whole blood.

The CDR3 protein is CASSFSSPYEQYF. CDR3 nucleotides: TGTGCCAGCAGCTTTAGCTCACCCTACGAGCAGTACTTC. The gene calls are TRBV7-9 and TRBJ2-7; D is ambiguous. Germline CDR1 and CDR2: SEHNR and FQNEAQ (reference sequence). V was clipped by 3 bases and J by 2 bases, with 8 bases between them. The CDR3 length is 13 residues. The variable domain in full, with the rest retrieved from reference TRBV7-9 and TRBJ2-7, is DTGVSQNPRHKITKRGQNVTFRCDPISEHNRLYWYRQTLGQGPEFLTYFQNEAQLEKSRLLSDRFSAERPKGSFSTLEIQRTEQGDSAMYLCASSFSSPYEQYFGPGTRLTVT.